The clone carrying this T cell receptor (beta chain) was counted ten times or more. It was RNA transcripts that yielded the amplified TCR beta CDR3 regions. A set of HTBI primers served as the primers for a first-round RT-PCR of the TCR CDR3. TCRdb fed the multiplex PCR reads into MiXCR, producing one record per CDR3 protein. The table shows some 460,000 distinct CDR3 sequences, with about 15% occurring only once. The data originate from a study of T cells in Graves' hyperthyroidism and ophthalmopathy. Across the whole study: Peripheral blood was taken when the disease was first diagnosed, before any treatment began.

In patients aged 18 to 65, hyperthyroidism was newly diagnosed, with duration under 2 months. On the basis of clinical symptoms, serum thyroxine and TRAb, thyroid ultrasound and orbital computed tomography, diagnoses were made. Germline V gene lookup returns CDR1 LGHDT and CDR2 YNNKEL (reference sequence). The CDR3 consists of 14 residues. V gave up 4 bases and J gave up 3 bases; unmatched junction bases: 3. This chain joins TRBV3-1 and TRBJ2-3; 8 bases are a match to TRBD1. This receptor was obtained from a woman aged 18-30 years with Graves' hyperthyroidism. What was sequenced was blood. The CDR3 reads CASSLRTGTDTQYF. As DNA, the CDR3 is TGTGCCAGCAGCCTCCGGACAGGGACAGATACGCAGTATTTT.